The clone carrying this T cell receptor beta chain occurred many times. The data were obtained in a study of response to subunit inactivated influenza vaccine. Each CDR3 protein is one row after TCRdb ran MiXCR on the RT-PCR reads. The data show fewer than 200,000 distinct CDR3 sequences, around 9% seen once. V lost 10 bases and J lost 0, with 13 bases in between. The CDR3 consists of 13 residues. The germline gives CDR1 MGHDK, CDR2 SYGVNS. The TCR was taken from a man between 45 and 60 years old who received an inactivated influenza vaccine. This material consisted of non-naive T cells sorted from PBMCs, taken on the day of vaccination. The chain carries TRBV25-1 and TRBJ2-7, with D possibly TRBD1 on 6 matching bases. In nucleotides, the CDR3 is TGTGCCACCCGTCCAGGGGCCTCCTACGAGCAGTACTTC. Its translation: CATRPGASYEQYF.